What follows are 15 T cell receptor beta chains derived from one specimen sequenced in a study of metastatic and nonmetastatic thyroid tumors. Thyroid surgery took place with no prior treatment in any patient. TCRdb reanalyzed the PCR reads with MiXCR. Counted here are 43,000 or so clones, roughly 4% occurring once; the ten biggest clones make up 9.8%. The sample was blood. The receptors here all came from a female donor with papillary thyroid cancer or a benign thyroid nodule (not recorded which). Some clones in this sample may be carry-over from other donors' samples.

The chain carries TRBV20-1 and TRBJ2-2; the D gene could be TRBD1 or TRBD2 (6 bases each). The V gene lost 0 bases and the J gene lost 0 bases, with 11 bases spanning the gap. Germline CDR1 reads DFQATT; CDR2 reads SNEGSKA (reference sequence). The CDR3 spans 16 residues. The CDR3 DNA sequence: TGCAGTGCTAGAGACGGCCGGGGGCCGAACACCGGGGAGCTGTTTTTT. Translation: CSARDGRGPNTGELFF.

The chain has TRBV11-3 and TRBJ1-4, with D perhaps TRBD1 (6 bases). Germline CDR1 SGHNT, CDR2 YENEEA. V lost 8 bases, J lost 8 bases, and 18 bases lay in between. The CDR3 totals 14 residues. The CDR3 DNA reads as TGTGCCAGCCCCCCGGGGCAGGGGAGCGAAAAACTGTTTTTT. Translated, it gives CASPPGQGSEKLFF.

This clone occurred many times. The chain recombines TRBV6-1 with TRBJ1-1; 8 nucleotides align to TRBD1. J gave up 6 bases and V 5 bases, and 11 bases lay outside the gene matches. Looked up from germline, CDR1 is MNHNS and CDR2 is SASEGT. This CDR3 region has 15 residues. The CDR3 bases are TGTGCCAGCAGTTCCACTCATACAGGGGGGTCTGAAGCTTTCTTT. This gives the protein CASSSTHTGGSEAFF.

This clone showed up many times. The chain links TRBV10-3 to TRBJ2-1, with 7 bases lining up with TRBD2. Germline CDR1 ENHRY, CDR2 SYGVKD. This CDR3 contains 19 residues. The junction had 18 bases not matched to a gene; V was cut back by 5 bases and J by 2 bases. Here the CDR3 DNA reads TGTGCCATCAGTTCAAGAACTCAGTTTGGCGGGAGCGCCTACAATGAGCAGTTCTTC. Its translation: CAISSRTQFGGSAYNEQFF.

This clone was picked up many times. The chain combines TRBV4-2 with TRBJ1-6, with D unclear. There are 19 residues in the CDR3. The germline V gene has CDR1 LGHNA and CDR2 YNFKEQ. V gave up 0 bases and J gave up 0 bases, with 15 bases separating them. This CDR3 reads CASSQDIDSWGSYNSPLHF. The CDR3, as DNA: TGTGCCAGCAGCCAAGATATAGATTCTTGGGGCTCCTATAATTCACCCCTCCACTTT.

V gene TRBV27 combines with J gene TRBJ2-7; 11 nucleotides align to TRBD1. With V trimmed by 0 bases and J by 5 bases, 9 bases remained unmatched. Germline V gives CDR1 MNHEY, CDR2 SMNVEV (reference sequence). The CDR3 runs 17 residues. CDR3 DNA sequence: TGTGCCAGCAGTTTATCTAGGGAGGACAGGGGGCTCAACGAGCAGTACTTC. Translating gives CASSLSREDRGLNEQYF.

The sample holds a few counts of this clone. The genes are TRBV27 and TRBJ2-7; 8 nucleotides match TRBD1. Germline V gene data show CDR1 as MNHEY and CDR2 as SMNVEV (reference sequence). J was trimmed by 5 bases and V by 1 base; bases with no gene match: 7. This CDR3 is 15 amino acids long. The CDR3 loop reads CASSLFADRDHEQYF. The CDR3, as DNA: TGTGCCAGCAGTTTATTTGCGGACAGGGACCACGAGCAGTACTTC.

There are many counts of this clone. The V gene is TRBV19, the J gene TRBJ2-4, with TRBD2 as a possible D gene (6 bases). Germline V gene sequence: CDR1 LNHDA, CDR2 SQIVND (reference sequence). The CDR3 runs 14 residues. The V and J ends lost 4 bases and 9 bases respectively, with 16 bases between them. DNA of the CDR3: TGTGCCAGTAGTACCCTGACTAGTTCTTCCATTCAGTACTTC. The encoded protein is CASSTLTSSSIQYF. The full variable domain, its missing parts supplied by reference TRBV19 and TRBJ2-4, is DGGITQSPKYLFRKEGQNVTLSCEQNLNHDAMYWYRQDPGQGLRLIYYSQIVNDFQKGDIAEGYSVSREKKESFPLTVTSAQKNPTAFYLCASSTLTSSSIQYFGAGTRLSVL.

The rearrangement uses TRBV28 and TRBJ1-2; TRBD1 is a possible D gene (6 bases). The germline V gene has CDR1 MDHEN and CDR2 SYDVKM. Trimming removed 4 bases at V and 6 bases at J, with 21 bases between. The CDR3 loop spans 16 amino acids. The CDR3, as DNA: TGTGCCAGCAGTTCCGGCGTGGGGGCATCTCTACATGGCTACACCTTC. As protein: CASSSGVGASLHGYTF.

This clone was found many times. The V and J genes are TRBV20-1 and TRBJ2-7, with 12 bases fitting TRBD2. Germline lookup yields CDR1 DFQATT and CDR2 SNEGSKA (reference sequence). V lost 0 bases to trimming and J lost 5 bases; unmatched junction nucleotides: 5. The CDR3 loop spans 15 amino acids. Written as DNA, the CDR3 is TGCAGTGCTAGAGATCAAACTAGCGGGAGGCACGAGCAGTACTTC. As protein: CSARDQTSGRHEQYF.

J is TRBJ1-2 and V is TRBV28; D possibly corresponds to TRBD1 (5 bases). The CDR3 has 15 amino acids. CDR1 MDHEN and CDR2 SYDVKM come from the germline V gene. Trimming took 6 bases from V and 0 from J, leaving 14 bases between them. CDR3 in amino acids: CASRATGVANYGYTF. As DNA, the CDR3 is TGTGCCAGCAGAGCTACGGGGGTAGCTAACTATGGCTACACCTTC.

This clone was counted many times. DNA of the CDR3: TGTGCCAGCACCCCCAGTGGGACTAGCGGAACCTACAATGAGCAGTTCTTC. Translating gives CASTPSGTSGTYNEQFF. This chain uses TRBV4-2 with TRBJ2-1; 11 nucleotides line up with TRBD2. The CDR3 consists of 17 residues. After removal of 7 bases from V and 2 bases from J, the junction contained 10 bases not matched to a gene. Per germline, CDR1 LGHNA and CDR2 YNFKEQ.

Only a few counts were recorded for this clone. V and J are TRBV6-5 and TRBJ2-7; D unclear. The V gene lost 0 bases and the J gene lost 3 bases, with 15 bases spanning the gap. CDR1 is MNHEY and CDR2 is SVGAGI in the germline V gene. The CDR3 has 16 amino acids. In DNA form, the CDR3 reads TGTGCCAGCAGTTACTCAGCCTTTGGGCACAACTACGAGCAGTACTTC. Residues: CASSYSAFGHNYEQYF.

This clone has just a few counts. The chain links TRBV27 to TRBJ2-7; a weak D match, TRBD1 (6 bases). This CDR3 is 14 amino acids long. From germline, CDR1 is MNHEY and CDR2 SMNVEV (reference sequence). V gave up 3 bases and J gave up 2 bases, with 11 bases separating them. DNA for the CDR3: TGTGCCAGCAGTTTGACAGGAGGAACCTACGAGCAGTACTTC. It specifies CASSLTGGTYEQYF.

The gene calls are TRBV14 and TRBJ1-1, with 9 positions matching TRBD1. The germline CDR1 and CDR2 sequences are SGHDN and FVKESK. The CDR3 totals 14 residues. J was trimmed by 1 base and V by 4 bases; bases with no gene match: 1. As DNA, the CDR3 is TGTGCCAGCAGCCCACAGGGGGCGAACACTGAAGCTTTCTTT. Translating it yields CASSPQGANTEAFF.